Listed below are T cell receptor beta chains from one sample, sequenced in a study of response to subunit inactivated influenza vaccine. TCRdb itself ran the RT-PCR reads through MiXCR, one entry per CDR3 protein. The sample lists 650,000 to 700,000 distinct CDR3 sequences, 15% to 19% seen once, with 9.5% to 13% in the top ten. The sequences come from PBMCs from blood, collected approximately 13 days after vaccination. The receptor source for this set is a man aged 45-60 years who received an inactivated influenza vaccine. The CDR3 runs from the conserved cysteine through the conserved F or W. The D gene is left open where the match is weak. The size field is filled for only some rows; it gives once, few, many or a size class.

j_call | clone_size | v_call | d_call | cdr3_aa | cdr3_nt
TRBJ1-5 | few | TRBV12-3/TRBV12-4 | NA | CASRSGTDSNQPQHF | TGTGCCAGCAGATCCGGGACGGATAGCAATCAGCCCCAGCATTTT
TRBJ2-7 | few | TRBV6-2/TRBV6-3 | NA | CASSFTYSSGGYEQYF | TGTGCCAGCAGTTTCACCTATAGCTCCGGTGGCTACGAGCAGTACTTC
TRBJ2-5 | NA | TRBV3-1 | NA | CASSQGWAGRETQYF | TGTGCCAGCAGCCAAGGATGGGCAGGGAGAGAGACCCAGTACTTC
TRBJ2-5 | NA | TRBV19 | TRBD1 | CASSRTGRQETQYF | TGTGCCAGTAGTCGGACAGGGCGCCAAGAGACCCAGTACTTC
TRBJ2-7 | few | TRBV12-3/TRBV12-4 | TRBD1 | CASRGQGAYYEQYF | TGTGCCAGCAGGGGACAGGGGGCATATTACGAGCAGTACTTC
TRBJ2-2 | few | TRBV28 | NA | CASSPRTYPRNTGELFF | TGTGCCAGCAGCCCCCGGACTTACCCTAGGAACACCGGGGAGCTGTTTTTT
TRBJ2-7 | many | TRBV11-1 | NA | CASSLGTGFLGRGLYEQYF | TGTGCCAGCAGCTTAGGCACAGGGTTTCTGGGACGAGGTCTCTACGAGCAGTACTTC
TRBJ2-5 | NA | TRBV12-3/TRBV12-4 | TRBD2 | CASRPLNKNSGRGETQYF | TGTGCCAGCAGACCACTCAACAAAAATAGCGGGAGAGGAGAGACCCAGTACTTC
TRBJ2-2 | NA | TRBV7-6 | TRBD1 | CASSLGGQGNTGELFF | TGTGCCAGCAGCTTAGGGGGACAGGGCAACACCGGGGAGCTGTTTTTT
TRBJ2-1 | few | TRBV29-1 | TRBD2 | CSVEERLANNEQFF | TGCAGCGTTGAAGAAAGACTAGCGAACAATGAGCAGTTCTTC
TRBJ2-3 | few | TRBV6-2/TRBV6-3 | TRBD2 | CASRPLAGGLTDTQYF | TGTGCCAGCAGGCCACTAGCGGGGGGCCTAACAGATACGCAGTATTTT
TRBJ2-7 | NA | TRBV7-2 | TRBD2 | CASRPILAGGFNEQYF | TGTGCCAGCAGACCGATCCTAGCGGGGGGTTTCAACGAGCAGTACTTC
TRBJ1-3 | many | TRBV7-2 | NA | CASSMLGNTIYF | TGTGCCAGCAGCATGCTCGGAAACACCATATATTTT
TRBJ2-1 | NA | TRBV7-9 | NA | CASTRNNEQFF | TGTGCCAGCACCAGGAACAATGAGCAGTTCTTC
TRBJ1-1 | few | TRBV13 | TRBD1 | CACILGQGWTEAFF | TGTGCCTGCATCCTGGGACAGGGATGGACTGAAGCTTTCTTT
TRBJ1-1 | NA | TRBV6-5 | NA | CASNWEAGVNTEAFF | TGTGCCAGCAATTGGGAAGCAGGGGTTAACACTGAAGCTTTCTTT
TRBJ2-4 | few | TRBV23-1 | NA | CASSQGDGPKNIQYF | TGCGCCAGCAGTCAAGGGGACGGCCCCAAAAACATTCAGTACTTC
TRBJ2-3 | many | TRBV4-2 | NA | CASSQDWQGPDTQYF | TGTGCCAGCAGCCAAGATTGGCAGGGCCCAGATACGCAGTATTTT
TRBJ2-5 | few | TRBV18 | NA | CASSPSAGETQYF | TGTGCCAGCTCACCATCCGCCGGTGAGACCCAGTACTTC
TRBJ2-3 | few | TRBV24-1 | TRBD1 | CATSDTDRVAQYF | TGTGCCACCAGTGATACCGACAGGGTGGCGCAGTATTTT
TRBJ2-7 | few | TRBV9 | NA | CASSASGVYEQYF | TGTGCCAGCAGCGCTTCAGGGGTCTACGAGCAGTACTTC
TRBJ2-5 | NA | TRBV29-1 | NA | CSVEDYSIETQYF | TGCAGCGTTGAGGACTACTCCATCGAGACCCAGTACTTC
TRBJ1-5 | NA | TRBV28 | NA | CASLLGGGYSNQPQHF | TGTGCCAGCCTCCTGGGGGGGGGCTACAGCAATCAGCCCCAGCATTTT
TRBJ2-3 | few | TRBV7-9 | TRBD2 | CASSVGGLTDTQYF | TGTGCCAGCAGCGTCGGGGGGTTGACAGATACGCAGTATTTT
TRBJ2-7 | NA | TRBV20-1 | TRBD1 | CSAPGQSYVSSSYEQYF | TGCAGTGCCCCGGGACAGTCTTACGTATCGAGCTCCTACGAGCAGTACTTC
TRBJ2-3 | few | TRBV28 | TRBD2 | CASSLGGLADTQYF | TGTGCCAGCAGTTTGGGTGGACTAGCGGATACGCAGTATTTT
TRBJ2-1 | few | TRBV5-1 | TRBD2 | CASSQGLAGYPAMGEQFF | TGCGCCAGCAGTCAGGGACTAGCGGGGTACCCGGCAATGGGTGAGCAGTTCTTC
TRBJ2-7 | few | TRBV14 | NA | CASSQSSVSSYEQYF | TGTGCCAGCAGCCAGTCATCCGTGAGCTCCTACGAGCAGTACTTC
TRBJ1-1 | many | TRBV20-1 | NA | CSAREPGFDTEAFF | TGCAGTGCTAGAGAACCGGGGTTCGACACTGAAGCTTTCTTT
TRBJ1-1 | many | TRBV12-3/TRBV12-4 | TRBD1 | CASSSSQGAGNTEAFF | TGTGCCAGCAGTTCATCCCAGGGGGCCGGGAACACTGAAGCTTTCTTT
TRBJ1-1 | many | TRBV27 | TRBD1 | CASSRPGGGTEAFF | TGTGCCAGCAGTCGGCCAGGGGGTGGGACTGAAGCTTTCTTT
TRBJ2-3 | NA | TRBV29-1 | TRBD1 | CSVERGRGTDTQYF | TGCAGCGTTGAGAGGGGGCGAGGCACAGATACGCAGTATTTT
TRBJ2-2 | NA | TRBV4-1 | TRBD2 | CASSQEVASGRSQTNTGELFF | TGCGCCAGCAGCCAAGAGGTGGCTAGCGGGAGGTCGCAAACGAACACCGGGGAGCTGTTTTTT
TRBJ2-2 | few | TRBV11-2 | NA | CASSMTSPYTGELFF | TGTGCCAGCAGCATGACTAGTCCCTACACCGGGGAGCTGTTTTTT
TRBJ2-7 | NA | TRBV6-2/TRBV6-3 | NA | CASSYYSTTSEQYF | TGTGCCAGCAGTTACTACAGCACAACTTCTGAGCAGTACTTC
TRBJ2-5 | NA | TRBV5-1 | TRBD2 | CASSPPTSGGAFQETQYF | TGCGCCAGCAGCCCGCCGACTAGCGGGGGCGCGTTCCAAGAGACCCAGTACTTC
TRBJ2-7 | NA | TRBV28 | NA | CASSLWGQPTYEQYF | TGTGCCAGCAGTTTATGGGGGCAGCCAACCTACGAGCAGTACTTC
TRBJ1-6 | many | TRBV11-2 | TRBD1 | CASSSTGGGSPLHF | TGTGCCAGCAGCTCGACAGGGGGGGGATCACCCCTCCACTTT
TRBJ1-2 | NA | TRBV20-1 | NA | CSARQGNYGYTF | TGCAGTGCTAGACAGGGAAACTATGGCTACACCTTC
TRBJ2-1 | NA | TRBV11-3 | NA | CASSLARDLEQFF | TGTGCCAGCTCCCTAGCAAGGGATCTTGAGCAGTTCTTC
TRBJ1-1 | NA | TRBV6-5 | NA | CASSYSRVGTEAFF | TGTGCCAGCAGTTACTCTAGGGTTGGTACTGAAGCTTTCTTT
TRBJ1-4 | once | TRBV20-1 | NA | CSASLTGWRTEKLFF | TGCAGTGCTAGTCTTACAGGGTGGAGGACTGAAAAACTGTTTTTT
TRBJ2-3 | NA | TRBV7-7 | NA | CASSLVGESTDTQYF | TGTGCTAGCAGCTTAGTCGGGGAGTCCACAGATACGCAGTATTTT
TRBJ2-1 | few | TRBV25-1 | NA | CASSAQVTNEQFF | TGTGCCAGCAGTGCGCAGGTTACCAATGAGCAGTTCTTC
TRBJ1-6 | NA | TRBV20-1 | NA | CSARGNSPLHF | TGCAGTGCTAGAGGGAATTCACCCCTCCACTTT
TRBJ2-7 | many | TRBV4-2 | TRBD2 | CASSQELAGISYEQYF | TGTGCCAGCAGCCAAGAGCTAGCGGGGATATCCTACGAGCAGTACTTC
TRBJ2-7 | few | TRBV28 | NA | CAIKGDGPSEQYF | TGTGCCATCAAGGGCGACGGACCTAGCGAGCAGTACTTC
TRBJ2-2 | few | TRBV3-1 | NA | CASSPGFSRTGELFF | TGTGCCAGCAGCCCCGGATTCAGCCGCACCGGGGAGCTGTTTTTT
TRBJ2-2 | NA | TRBV6-2/TRBV6-3 | NA | CASTKRGVDGTGELFF | TGTGCCAGCACCAAAAGGGGGGTCGATGGCACCGGGGAGCTGTTTTTT
TRBJ2-7 | few | TRBV15 | TRBD1 | CATSTDRDRDYEQYF | TGTGCCACCAGCACCGACCGGGACAGGGACTACGAGCAGTACTTC
TRBJ2-3 | NA | TRBV6-4 | TRBD1 | CASSAQQGSDTQYF | TGTGCCAGCAGTGCCCAACAGGGGTCAGATACGCAGTATTTT
TRBJ2-1 | few | TRBV3-1 | NA | CASSQRGYNEQFF | TGTGCCAGCAGCCAACGGGGGTACAATGAGCAGTTCTTC
TRBJ2-1 | NA | TRBV6-5 | NA | CASSYSSPTYNEQFF | TGTGCCAGCAGTTACTCGAGTCCCACTTACAATGAGCAGTTCTTC
TRBJ2-7 | few | TRBV11-2 | NA | CASSLDGGRYEQYF | TGTGCCAGCAGCTTAGATGGGGGGCGGTACGAGCAGTACTTC